This T cell receptor (beta chain) was sequenced for a study of blood T cell repertoires in COVID-19. As for the study in general: Collection of acute and convalescent COVID-19 samples took place in the United States, Italy and Spain.

Germline-derived CDR1 and CDR2 are WSHSY and SAAADI. Trimming stripped 6 bases from V and 5 bases from J, with 10 bases between. The CDR3 extends over 12 amino acids. Original processing notes: Estimation of nucleated cell counts relied on the amplification of reference gene primers. Here immunoSEQ multiplex PCR was the method, and the copy in TCRdb shows in-frame clones only, minus some. V, J and clone size were drawn from that table, and D and trimming were deduced from the DNA. The sample contains 200,000 or so clones, roughly four fifths of which appear only once. This clone has just a few counts.

Sequencing input: peripheral blood. The genes are TRBV10-2 and TRBJ2-5; unclear D gene. The sequence was collected from a woman older than 75 with COVID-19, enrolled during active disease. CDR3 region: CASSLVLETQYF. The CDR3 DNA follows: TGCGCCAGCAGCCTAGTTTTGGAGACCCAGTACTTC.